The 14 T cell receptor beta chains given below trace back to one sample, sequenced in a study of read filtering for tumor transcriptome and immune sequencing (dated by TCRdb to the early 2020s). Sequencing was carried out with an Illumina HiSeq 4000. The Immunoverse kit was used to build TCR libraries from roughly 440 ng RNA, with molecular barcoded adaptors covering alpha/delta and beta/gamma chains. TCRdb itself trimmed the public reads at Q25 with fastp, ran MiXCR and retained productive beta chains. Every entry covers one CDR3 protein and lists the most common genes and DNA from its rows. The sample table contains 65,000 or so distinct CDR3 sequences; only one count was recorded for approximately 18% of them. The ten biggest clones cover roughly a tenth of the sample. Sequenced sample: a population of CD138-negative cells sorted from bone marrow. The cell subset or site label, as the study defines it: bone marrow mononuclear cells depleted of CD138+ plasma/myeloma cells by negative magnetic selection. The receptors shown here come from a donor at least 40 years old with multiple myeloma.

This clonotype was recorded many times. The rearrangement links TRBV29-1 to TRBJ1-4, with D unclear. The CDR3 is made up of 13 amino acids. V was clipped by 4 bases and J by 2 bases, with 8 bases between them. Looked up from germline, CDR1 is SQVTM and CDR2 is ANQGSEA. The CDR3 sequence: CSVAGGTNEKLFF. CDR3 DNA sequence: TGCAGCGTTGCCGGCGGGACTAATGAAAAACTGTTTTTT.

The chain recombines TRBV7-8 with TRBJ2-7, with 14 bases that match TRBD2. Germline-derived CDR1 and CDR2 are SGHVS and FQNEAQ. The J segment lost 4 bases and the V segment lost 5 bases, leaving 10 bases of the junction unmatched. The CDR3 loop spans 17 amino acids. The CDR3 sequence: CASSGRTSGGIHYEQYF. The DNA of the CDR3 is TGTGCCAGCAGCGGGAGGACTAGCGGGGGGATTCATTACGAGCAGTACTTC.

This rearrangement joins TRBV30 to TRBJ1-2; a possible D gene is TRBD1 (6 bases). The CDR3 covers 14 residues. Trimming removed 4 bases at V and 8 bases at J, with 20 bases between. Germline assignment: CDR1 GTSNPN and CDR2 SVGIG (reference sequence). As DNA, the CDR3 is TGTGCCTGGAAGGGGGATCTGTCGGGGCGCGGCTACACCTTC. Its protein product is CAWKGDLSGRGYTF.

Ten or more counts support this clonotype. The chain uses TRBV5-1 and TRBJ2-3; the D gene could be TRBD1 or TRBD2 (6 bases each). The CDR3 loop spans 19 amino acids. Per the germline V gene, CDR1 is SGHRS and CDR2 is YFSETQ. V lost 0 bases and J 0 bases, leaving 20 bases between the germline ends. CDR3 protein: CASSLGGNSGAASTDTQYF. CDR3 DNA sequence: TGCGCCAGCAGCTTGGGGGGGAACTCGGGGGCCGCTAGCACAGATACGCAGTATTTT.

This clonotype showed up many times. V usage is TRBV20-1 and J usage is TRBJ2-7, with 9 positions matching TRBD2. The CDR3 is made up of 14 amino acids. The V and J ends lost 4 bases and 2 bases, in that order; junction bases with no gene match: 6. The germline V gene encodes CDR1 DFQATT and CDR2 SNEGSKA (reference sequence). The CDR3 reads CSATSGKRAYEQYF. The CDR3 DNA reads as TGCAGTGCTACTAGCGGGAAAAGGGCCTACGAGCAGTACTTC.

This clonotype has a count of ten or more. The junction departs from the called germline gene at one end, perhaps through a read error. The genes are TRBV4-1 and TRBJ2-7; D possibly corresponds to TRBD1 (5 bases). The CDR3 loop spans 13 amino acids. Germline V gene lookup returns CDR1 MGHRA and CDR2 YSYEKL. As DNA, the CDR3 is TGCGCCAGCAGCCAAGATCTCACAGGCCTCCTGGACTTC. It is translated as CASSQDLTGLLDF.

In the case of this clonotype: This may arise from a read error, as a much more abundant clone is one base away. The V call is TRBV19, the J call TRBJ2-3; D may be TRBD1 (5 bases). Germline-derived CDR1 and CDR2 are LNHDA and SQIVND (reference sequence). CDR3 length equals 15 residues. CDR3 region: CTSSIRRRGTDTQYF. The CDR3 coding sequence is TGTACCAGTAGTATACGACGCAGGGGCACAGATACGCAGTATTTT.

This clonotype was picked up many times. The CDR3 reads CAIRRAQGMNGYTF. As DNA, the CDR3 is TGTGCCATCAGGCGAGCCCAGGGGATGAATGGCTACACCTTC. This chain uses TRBV10-3 with TRBJ1-2, with D possibly matching TRBD1 (6 bases). CDR1 and CDR2 from the germline V gene are ENHRY and SYGVKD. The CDR3 totals 14 residues. Trimming left V 6 bases short and J 6 bases short, with 17 bases between.

For this clonotype: A much larger clonotype is one base distant, so this may be a read error. V usage is TRBV11-2 and J usage is TRBJ2-1; a weak D match, TRBD2 (5 bases). V was cut by 2 bases and J by 0 bases, with 11 bases left in between. The CDR3 sequence is 16 residues long. The germline CDR1 and CDR2 sequences are SGHAT and FQNNGV. The CDR3 sequence is CASSLLRASSYNEQFF. DNA for the CDR3: TGTGCCAGCAGCTTATTGAGGGCGAGCTCCTACAATGAGCAGTTCTTC.

As for this clonotype: Because the CDR3 is missing its conserved closing phenylalanine or tryptophan, this is likely a read error. The chain carries TRBV28 and TRBJ2-7; D possibly corresponds to TRBD2 (5 bases). CDR3 length: 14 residues. The germline V gene has CDR1 MDHEN and CDR2 SYDVKM. Trimming took off 6 bases at V and 4 bases at J, with 16 bases between the two ends. CDR3 sequence reads: CASSRTFINYEQYI. The CDR3 region has the DNA TGTGCCAGCAGCAGGACTTTTATAAATTACGAGCAGTACATC.

Many counts were recorded for this clonotype. The chain carries TRBV7-6 and TRBJ2-7, with D unclear. V lost 0 bases and J 2 bases, leaving 11 bases between the germline ends. Germline V gene lookup returns CDR1 SGHVS and CDR2 FNYEAQ. The CDR3 length is 15 residues. The DNA for the CDR3 is TGTGCCAGCAGCTTAGCGGGTGGCAGAGCCTACGAGCAGTACTTC. Translated, it gives CASSLAGGRAYEQYF.

This clonotype was counted many times. The chain carries TRBV7-9 and TRBJ2-2; unclear D gene. The CDR3 is made up of 15 amino acids. Germline values: CDR1 SEHNR, CDR2 FQNEAQ (reference sequence). Trimming stripped 2 bases from V and 5 bases from J, with 12 bases between. CDR3 in DNA: TGTGCCAGCAGCTTATCCGGTGGACGGACCGGGGAGCTGTTTTTT. This sequence encodes CASSLSGGRTGELFF.

This clonotype was seen many times. The chain is built from TRBV6-6 and TRBJ2-2; weak D call: TRBD1 (6 bases). Trimming cost V 7 bases and J 6 bases, with 12 bases left between them. Germline assignment: CDR1 MNHNY and CDR2 SVGAGI (reference sequence). CDR3 length: 13 residues. CDR3 sequence reads: CASKNREAGELFF. CDR3 sequence (DNA): TGTGCCAGCAAAAACAGGGAAGCCGGGGAGCTGTTTTTT.

As regards this clonotype: The missing conserved phenylalanine or tryptophan at the end of this CDR3 makes a read error likely. The chain combines TRBV5-1 with TRBJ2-3; 9 bases agree with TRBD1. V dropped 8 bases and J dropped 2; count of bases not matched to a gene: 6. The CDR3 is 14 residues long. Germline V gene data show CDR1 as SGHRS and CDR2 as YFSETQ. The CDR3 loop reads CARTDRGYTDTQYT. CDR3 sequence (DNA): TGCGCCAGAACGGACAGGGGATACACAGATACGCAGTATACT.